This TCR beta chain was identified in a study of beta chain features in type 1 diabetes. Overall study: Age, gender and cell yields were alike across patients and healthy donors.

The entirety of the isolated RNA underwent reverse transcription, so expressed TCRB transcripts were sequenced. Libraries were prepared by immunoSEQ multiplex PCR; TCRdb keeps only in-frame clonotypes and omits some of them. The repertoire has about 930,000 clones, roughly 17% of them found once; the top ten carry 0.023%. The length of the CDR3 is 14 residues. Trimming cost V 5 bases and J 5 bases, with 15 bases left between them. Germline CDR1 and CDR2: SGHTA and FQGNSA. Sorting of CD4+ naive, central memory, regulatory and stem cell-like memory cells was performed via CD45RO/CCR7/CD25/CD127/CD95/CD27. There are a few counts of this clone. Its antigen is unidentified. Findings and caveats of the study: The similarity of naive, central memory and Treg TCRB repertoires appeared greater among patients than among healthy donors. The question of HLA type influencing TCRB rearrangement was one that remained unresolved here.

The V and J genes are TRBV7-2 and TRBJ2-5; D may match TRBD1 or TRBD2 (5 bases each). Input material: naive CD4+ T cells from blood. The origin of this receptor is a woman younger than 30 in good health. CDR3: CASSLGTPGETQYF. Written as DNA, the CDR3 is TGTGCCAGCAGCCTCGGGACCCCCGGGGAGACCCAGTACTTC. Together with reference TRBV7-2 and TRBJ2-5, the CDR3 gives the full variable domain: GAGVSQSPSNKVTEKGKDVELRCDPISGHTALYWYRQSLGQGLEFLIYFQGNSAPDKSGLPSDRFSAERTGGSVSTLTIQRTQQEDSAVYLCASSLGTPGETQYFGPGTRLLVL.